A single T cell receptor beta chain is shown here with its context. Its target is unknown. The entry originates in a study of cytotoxic CD8 clonotypes in ibrutinib-treated CLL. Study background: Among the samples, the mean was roughly 280,000 productive templates and tens of thousands of productive rearrangements. Study outcomes and limitations: Rare overall, public clonotypes shrank or held steady under therapy.

The V end lost 0 bases, the J end lost 1 base, and 12 bases lay between the germline ends. The germline gives CDR1 SGHRS, CDR2 YFSETQ. The CDR3 length is 16 residues. TCRdb's table, derived via immunoSEQ multiplex PCR, lists solely in-frame clones and lacks some. The table shows more than 200,000 clones, with over 65% occurring only once. This chain uses TRBV5-1 with TRBJ2-3, with D unclear. The source of this sequence is a human donor with chronic lymphocytic leukemia. Sequences were derived from PBMCs, sampled after 12 months of ibrutinib treatment. The CDR3 nucleotides read TGCGCCAGCAGCTTGGCCTCCTTCCCCGGCACAGATACGCAGTATTTT. Translated, it gives CASSLASFPGTDTQYF.